This T cell receptor beta chain is from a study of shared clonotypes between healthy human individuals. Germline lookup yields CDR1 SGDLS and CDR2 YYNGEE. The CDR3 has 14 residues. Trimming pared 3 bases from V and 5 bases from J, leaving 11 bases between. Sequencing was performed with immunoSEQ multiplex PCR; in TCRdb, only in-frame clones are kept and a portion is missing. The repertoire holds 1,500,000 or so clones, with roughly 96% as singletons. Sequencing was performed on naive CD4+ T cells sorted from blood. Subset denoted: CD45RA+ positively selected. The chain recombines TRBV9 with TRBJ2-2, with D unclear. The origin of this receptor is a man aged 25-45 years in good health. CDR3 nucleotide sequence: TGTGCCAGCAGCGCCCCCTCTCGGACCGGGGAGCTGTTTTTT. It is translated as CASSAPSRTGELFF. Full variable domain (remainder filled in from reference TRBV9 and TRBJ2-2): DSGVTQTPKHLITATGQRVTLRCSPRSGDLSVYWYQQSLDQGLQFLIQYYNGEERAKGNILERFSAQQFPDLHSELNLSSLELGDSALYFCASSAPSRTGELFFGEGSRLTVL.